This record concerns one T cell receptor (beta chain) sequence. V lost 4 bases to trimming and J lost 0 bases; unmatched junction nucleotides: 6. This CDR3 has 16 residues. Germline CDR1 SEHNR, CDR2 FQNEAQ (reference sequence). This entry comes from a study of blood T cell repertoires in COVID-19. Study background: Acute-phase and convalescent COVID-19 samples originated in the United States, Italy and Spain. PBMCs, B-cell-depleted T cells, or T cells provided the cDNA or gDNA that made up the material.

As originally analysed: Amplification with reference gene primers provided the estimates of nucleated cell counts. Clones were sequenced by immunoSEQ multiplex PCR, and TCRdb holds only the in-frame ones, with some missing. V and J calls and clone size are given by that table; D and trimming were obtained from the DNA. The sample records approximately 230,000 clones, about four fifths being singletons. The sequenced sample consisted of peripheral blood. The chain is built from TRBV7-9 and TRBJ2-4; TRBD1 agrees at 7 bases. The source of this sequence is a man older than 75 with acute or convalescent COVID-19. The CDR3 spells CASSSGQALAKNIQYF. As DNA, the CDR3 is TGTGCCAGCAGCTCTGGACAGGCCCTAGCCAAAAACATTCAGTACTTC.